These 20 T cell receptor beta chains were all obtained from the same sample, sequenced in a study of metastatic and nonmetastatic thyroid tumors. All patients were untreated before thyroid surgery. Using MiXCR, TCRdb reanalyzed the PCR reads. This sample has roughly 23,000 clones; roughly 20% occur once, and the top ten carry 10% to 15%. Input material: blood. These receptors were taken from a male donor with papillary thyroid cancer or a benign thyroid nodule (not recorded which). Some clones in this sample may be carry-over from other donors' samples.

With respect to this clone: No conserved phenylalanine or tryptophan is present at the end of the CDR3, so a read error is the likely explanation. The limits of the CDR3 on the DNA are not certain, so only TCRdb's listed CDR3 is given. The rearrangement joins TRBV7-6 to TRBJ1-6. The CDR3 adds up to 8 amino acids, both ends counted. The germline gives CDR1 SGHVS, CDR2 FNYEAQ. The CDR3 reads CASSLVQE.

The rearrangement links TRBV2 to TRBJ1-6; D is unclear. The CDR3 is made up of 13 amino acids. The germline V gene has CDR1 SNHLY and CDR2 FYNNEI. V was trimmed by 5 bases and J by 8 bases, leaving 10 bases between them. The CDR3 DNA reads TGTGCCAGCAGTCCAAGAACGGATTCACCCCTCCACTTT. It codes for CASSPRTDSPLHF.

This chain joins TRBV20-1 and TRBJ2-7; 8 bases fit TRBD2. In germline, CDR1 is DFQATT, CDR2 SNEGSKA (reference sequence). CDR3 size: 11 residues. Here the CDR3 reads CTERETYEQYF. CDR3 bases: TGCACTGAGCGGGAGACCTACGAGCAGTACTTC.

Ten or more counts support this clone. The V and J genes are TRBV19 and TRBJ2-3, with D perhaps being TRBD1 or TRBD2 (6 bases each). Germline-derived CDR1 and CDR2 are LNHDA and SQIVND (reference sequence). V was cut by 5 bases and J by 1 base, with 7 bases left in between. The CDR3 is made up of 13 amino acids. CDR3 residues: CASSGGRTDTQYF. The CDR3 DNA reads as TGTGCCAGTAGTGGGGGGCGCACAGATACGCAGTATTTT.

The rearrangement links TRBV28 to TRBJ2-3; unclear D gene. V was clipped by 8 bases and J by 2 bases, with 17 bases between them. CDR3 length equals 15 residues. Germline CDR1 and CDR2: MDHEN and SYDVKM. The DNA for the CDR3 is TGTGCCAGCGGGGTGAGTGGCTACTACACAGATACGCAGTATTTT. This encodes CASGVSGYYTDTQYF.

This clone has at least ten counts. This chain links TRBV6-1 with TRBJ1-2, with a tentative D call TRBD1 (5 bases). V lost 6 bases and J lost 7, with 27 bases in between. Per germline, CDR1 MNHNS and CDR2 SASEGT. The length of the CDR3 is 17 residues. The CDR3 DNA follows: TGTGCCAGCAGATACCGGACGGTCGGGGACCCCCGGGGTGGCTACACCTTC. It translates to CASRYRTVGDPRGGYTF.

This clone occurred many times. The chain has TRBV9 and TRBJ2-3; 7 positions match TRBD2. The junction had 10 bases not matched to a gene; V was cut back by 3 bases and J by 0 bases. The CDR3 consists of 17 residues. Germline CDR1 and CDR2: SGDLS and YYNGEE. The CDR3: CASSATWGGSSTDTQYF. In DNA form, the CDR3 reads TGTGCCAGCAGCGCCACTTGGGGAGGGTCTAGCACAGATACGCAGTATTTT.

This clone occurred a few times. The chain's CDR3 is CAIAPGTGEYEQYF. The CDR3 DNA follows: TGTGCCATCGCGCCCGGGACAGGGGAGTACGAGCAGTACTTC. This rearrangement joins TRBV27 to TRBJ2-7; 10 nucleotides match TRBD1. After removal of 10 bases from V and 4 bases from J, the junction contained 10 bases not matched to a gene. CDR1 and CDR2 from the germline V gene are MNHEY and SMNVEV (reference sequence). This CDR3 spans 14 amino acids.

This clone was picked up many times. The J gene is TRBJ2-1, the V gene TRBV11-3, with 14 bases lining up with TRBD2. This CDR3 is built from 17 residues. Per the germline V gene, CDR1 is SGHNT and CDR2 is YENEEA. V was clipped by 5 bases and J by 5 bases; unmatched bases: 8. CDR3 DNA: TGTGCCAGCAGCCCCGGGACTAGCGGGAGCCCTCACAATGAGCAGTTCTTC. It yields the protein CASSPGTSGSPHNEQFF.

This clone has at least ten counts. The genes are TRBV19 and TRBJ1-1, with TRBD1 matching over 8 bases. The V gene end was trimmed by 7 bases and the J gene end by 1 base; junction bases not matched to a gene: 2. CDR1 and CDR2 from the germline V gene are LNHDA and SQIVND (reference sequence). This CDR3 comprises 13 residues. CDR3 region: CASKGQGNTEAFF. The CDR3 DNA sequence: TGTGCCAGTAAAGGACAGGGGAACACTGAAGCTTTCTTT.

Relative to its sample, this clone is medium-sized. V gene TRBV6-2 or TRBV6-3 combines with J gene TRBJ2-4; D is undetermined. The V gene lost 4 bases and the J gene lost 7 bases, with 5 bases spanning the gap. Germline V gene sequence: CDR1 MNHEY, CDR2 SVGEGT. This CDR3 has 11 amino acids. The CDR3 DNA follows: TGTGCCAGCAGTTTTTCTAACATTCAGTACTTC. This codes for CASSFSNIQYF.

CDR3: CASSLYAGSYNEQFF. The CDR3 DNA reads as TGTGCCAGCAGCTTATACGCGGGAAGCTACAATGAGCAGTTCTTC. The V gene is TRBV11-3, the J gene TRBJ2-1, with D maybe TRBD2 (6 bases). The V end was cut by 2 bases, the J end by 3 bases, with 11 bases between. This CDR3 region has 15 residues. The germline gives CDR1 SGHNT, CDR2 YENEEA.

Comment on this clone: A read error may account for a junction end that differs from germline. The genes are TRBV19 and TRBJ2-6; TRBD1 might be the D (6 bases). The CDR3 runs to 16 residues. Per germline, CDR1 LNHDA and CDR2 SQIVND (reference sequence). The CDR3 DNA reads TGTGCCAGCCTCCCGGCAGGTACCGCAGGGGCCAACGTCCTTACTTTC. Encoded protein: CASLPAGTAGANVLTF.

This clone was counted at least ten times. Other DNA sequences of this sample code for an identical CDR3. The gene calls are TRBV2 and TRBJ1-1, with 8 bases that match TRBD1. This CDR3 has 16 amino acids. Germline V CDR1 and CDR2: SNHLY, FYNNEI. The V segment lost 6 bases and the J segment 1 base; nucleotides outside the gene matches: 10. CDR3 in amino acids: CASSEGRGRGNTEAFF. The DNA of the CDR3 is TGTGCCAGCAGCGAGGGCAGGGGGCGGGGGAACACTGAAGCTTTCTTT. Full variable domain (remainder filled in from reference TRBV2 and TRBJ1-1): EPEVTQTPSHQVTQMGQEVILRCVPISNHLYFYWYRQILGQKVEFLVSFYNNEISEKSEIFDDQFSVERPDGSNFTLKIRSTKLEDSAMYFCASSEGRGRGNTEAFFGQGTRLTVV.

Turning to this clone: At one boundary the junction diverges from the germline segment, which might be a read error. The rearrangement uses TRBV7-2 and TRBJ1-1; TRBD1 agrees at 7 bases. This CDR3 is 15 amino acids long. Germline CDR1 is SGHTA and CDR2 is FQGNSA. The CDR3 here is CASSHLLGQNNEAFF. The CDR3 nucleotides are TGTGCCAGCAGCCACCTTTTGGGACAGAACAATGAAGCTTTCTTT.

V gene TRBV19 combines with J gene TRBJ2-1; D might be TRBD2 (5 bases). The CDR3 runs to 15 residues. Germline V gene sequence: CDR1 LNHDA, CDR2 SQIVND (reference sequence). V lost 10 bases and J 0 bases, leaving 16 bases between the germline ends. The CDR3, as DNA: TGTGCCACGAGAGAGCAAAGCGGCTCCTACAATGAGCAGTTCTTC. This sequence encodes CATREQSGSYNEQFF.

The chain links TRBV20-1 to TRBJ2-1; a possible D gene is TRBD2 (6 bases). V dropped 6 bases and J dropped 2 bases, with 14 bases sitting between them. The CDR3 is made up of 14 amino acids. Germline V gene sequence: CDR1 DFQATT, CDR2 SNEGSKA (reference sequence). The chain's CDR3 is CSARRGTTYNEQFF. As DNA, the CDR3 is TGCAGTGCCCGGCGGGGTACAACCTACAATGAGCAGTTCTTC.

The V call is TRBV20-1, the J call TRBJ2-7, with D perhaps matching TRBD1 or TRBD2 (5 bases each). The CDR3 runs 14 residues. Looked up from germline, CDR1 is DFQATT and CDR2 is SNEGSKA (reference sequence). V lost 3 bases, J lost 0 bases, and 12 bases lay in between. The CDR3 protein is CSASGAGDSYEQYF. CDR3 DNA sequence: TGCAGTGCTAGCGGGGCAGGCGACTCCTACGAGCAGTACTTC.

Ten or more counts support this clone. This chain joins TRBV9 and TRBJ2-1; no firm D call. The germline V and J ends were trimmed by 0 bases and 6 bases, with 7 bases remaining between them. Germline values: CDR1 SGDLS, CDR2 YYNGEE. The length of the CDR3 is 13 residues. CDR3 in DNA: TGTGCCAGCAGCGTAGAGGGATTCAATGAGCAGTTCTTC. Protein sequence: CASSVEGFNEQFF.

Many counts were recorded for this clone. The chain couples TRBV7-9 to TRBJ2-3; D gene unclear. CDR1 and CDR2 (germline): SEHNR, FQNEAQ (reference sequence). Trimming removed 1 base from V and 5 bases from J, with 7 bases in between. This CDR3 has 13 residues. In DNA form, the CDR3 reads TGTGCCAGCAGCTTAGGAACGGGAGATACGCAGTATTTT. It codes for CASSLGTGDTQYF.